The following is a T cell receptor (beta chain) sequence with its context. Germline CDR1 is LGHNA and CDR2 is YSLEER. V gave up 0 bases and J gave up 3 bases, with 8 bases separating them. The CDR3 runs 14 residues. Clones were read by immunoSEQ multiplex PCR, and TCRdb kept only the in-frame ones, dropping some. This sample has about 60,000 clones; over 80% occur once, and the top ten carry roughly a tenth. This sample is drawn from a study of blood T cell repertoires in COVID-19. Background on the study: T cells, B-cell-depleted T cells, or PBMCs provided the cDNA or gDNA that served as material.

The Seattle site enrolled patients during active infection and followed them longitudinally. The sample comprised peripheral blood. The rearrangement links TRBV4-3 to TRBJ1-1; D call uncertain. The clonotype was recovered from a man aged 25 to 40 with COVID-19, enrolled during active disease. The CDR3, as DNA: TGCGCCAGCAGCCAAGATCTAGAGGACACTGAAGCTTTCTTT. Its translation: CASSQDLEDTEAFF.